These T cell receptor beta chains were read from a single sample in a study of T-cell reconstitution after alpha-beta-depleted transplantation in children. TCRdb reprocessed the PCR reads with MiXCR, giving one entry per CDR3 protein. Of hundreds of thousands of distinct CDR3 sequences listed, 9.9% are singletons. Here the sequenced sample was PBMCs from the stem cell graft donor, taken from the stem cell graft. All receptors derive from a human donor who donated a stem cell graft to a child with SCID. Both conserved end residues are part of each CDR3. The D gene is left open where the match is weak. Rows give clone size only sometimes, using once, few, many, or a class for an expanded clone.

>few|.|TRBV27|TRBJ1-6
TGTGCCAGCAGTTCCTACAGGAATAATTCACCCCTCCACTTT
CASSSYRNNSPLHF
>.|.|TRBV14|TRBJ1-1
TGTGCCAGCAGACCCGTCGGGGGGGACACTGAAGCTTTCTTT
CASRPVGGDTEAFF
>few|TRBD1|TRBV9|TRBJ2-7
TGTGCCAGCAGCGTAGGGACAGGGTACGGGTCCTACGAGCAGTACTTC
CASSVGTGYGSYEQYF
>many|.|TRBV5-1|TRBJ2-1
TGCGCCAGCAGCTTGGTTGGTAGGGGCGACAATGAGCAGTTCTTC
CASSLVGRGDNEQFF
>.|.|TRBV5-4|TRBJ2-7
TGTGCCAGCAGCTCGCCACAGGGAGCGGCCTACGAGCAGTACTTC
CASSSPQGAAYEQYF
>.|.|TRBV20-1|TRBJ2-7
TGCAGTGCTATCTCAGGGCTCCACGAGCAGTACTTC
CSAISGLHEQYF
>many|.|TRBV12-3/TRBV12-4|TRBJ2-5
TGTGCCAGCAGTCAGGGGACCTTACAAGAGACCCAGTACTTC
CASSQGTLQETQYF
>many|TRBD1|TRBV7-2|TRBJ1-5
TGTGCCAGCAGCCAGGGACAGTTCAATCAGCCCCAGCATTTT
CASSQGQFNQPQHF
>.|.|TRBV27|TRBJ2-1
TGTGCCAGCAGTTTTGGTGTTGAGCAGTTCTTC
CASSFGVEQFF
>few|.|TRBV20-1|TRBJ2-7
TGCAGTGCTAGGGACGACGGAGGGTTGACCTTCTACGAGCAGTACTTC
CSARDDGGLTFYEQYF
>.|.|TRBV6-1|TRBJ2-7
TGTGCCAGCAGTGAACCGACAGGGAGGTCCTACGAGCAGTACTTC
CASSEPTGRSYEQYF
>.|.|TRBV7-9|TRBJ2-2
TGTGCCAGCAGCTTTTTCGGGGGAATTCGTACCGGGGAGCTGTTTTTT
CASSFFGGIRTGELFF